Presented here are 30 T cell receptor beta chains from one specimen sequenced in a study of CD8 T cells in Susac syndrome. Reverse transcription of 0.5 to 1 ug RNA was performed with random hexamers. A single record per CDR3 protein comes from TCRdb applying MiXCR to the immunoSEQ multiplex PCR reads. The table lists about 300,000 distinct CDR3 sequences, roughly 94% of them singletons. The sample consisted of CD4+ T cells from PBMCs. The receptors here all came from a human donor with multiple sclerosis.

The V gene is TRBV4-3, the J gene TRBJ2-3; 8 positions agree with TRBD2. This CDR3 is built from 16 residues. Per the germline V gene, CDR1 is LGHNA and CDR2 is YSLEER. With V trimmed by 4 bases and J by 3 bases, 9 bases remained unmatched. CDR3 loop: CASSLRGARGTDTQYF. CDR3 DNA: TGCGCCAGCAGCCTGCGGGGGGCCCGCGGAACAGATACGCAGTATTTT.

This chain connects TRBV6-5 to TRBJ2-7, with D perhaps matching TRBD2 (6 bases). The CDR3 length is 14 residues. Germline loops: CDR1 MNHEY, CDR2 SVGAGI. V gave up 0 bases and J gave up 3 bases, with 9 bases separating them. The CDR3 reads CASSYSWGGYEQYF. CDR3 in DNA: TGTGCCAGCAGTTACTCGTGGGGAGGCTACGAGCAGTACTTC.

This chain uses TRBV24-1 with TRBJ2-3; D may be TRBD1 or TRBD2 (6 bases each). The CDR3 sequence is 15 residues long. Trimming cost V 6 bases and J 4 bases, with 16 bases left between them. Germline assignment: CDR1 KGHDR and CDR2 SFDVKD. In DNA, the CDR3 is TGTGCCACCAGTATTGGAGACAGGAGGGCAGATACGCAGTATTTT. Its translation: CATSIGDRRADTQYF.

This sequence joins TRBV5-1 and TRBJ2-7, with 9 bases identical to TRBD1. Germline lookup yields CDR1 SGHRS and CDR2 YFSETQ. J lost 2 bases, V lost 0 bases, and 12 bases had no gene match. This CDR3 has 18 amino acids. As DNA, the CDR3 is TGCGCCAGCAGCTTGGCCGGGACAGGGATCAGTTTCGCCTACGAGCAGTACTTC. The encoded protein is CASSLAGTGISFAYEQYF. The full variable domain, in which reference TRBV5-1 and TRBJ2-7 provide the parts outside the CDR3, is KAGVTQTPRYLIKTRGQQVTLSCSPISGHRSVSWYQQTPGQGLQFLFEYFSETQRNKGNFPGRFSGRQFSNSRSEMNVSTLELGDSALYLCASSLAGTGISFAYEQYFGPGTRLTVT.

This chain's CDR3 is CASSYSSRGDEQFF. The CDR3 bases are TGTGCCAGCAGTTACTCGTCTCGGGGGGATGAGCAGTTCTTC. This rearrangement joins TRBV6-2 or TRBV6-3 to TRBJ2-1, with 7 bases aligning to TRBD2. The CDR3 totals 14 residues. The V and J ends lost 0 bases and 8 bases, in that order; junction bases with no gene match: 4. Germline values: CDR1 MNHEY, CDR2 SVGEGT.

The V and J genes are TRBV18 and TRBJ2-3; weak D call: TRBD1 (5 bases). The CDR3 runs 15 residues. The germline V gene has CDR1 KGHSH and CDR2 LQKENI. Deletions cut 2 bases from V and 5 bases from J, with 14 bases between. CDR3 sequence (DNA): TGTGCCAGCTCACCAAGGCAGGGCGCACAAGATACGCAGTATTTT. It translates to CASSPRQGAQDTQYF.

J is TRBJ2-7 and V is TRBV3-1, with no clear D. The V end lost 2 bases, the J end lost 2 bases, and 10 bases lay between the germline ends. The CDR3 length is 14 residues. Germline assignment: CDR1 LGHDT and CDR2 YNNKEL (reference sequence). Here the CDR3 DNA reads TGTGCCAGCAGCCAACAGCCTGCAACCTACGAGCAGTACTTC. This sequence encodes CASSQQPATYEQYF.

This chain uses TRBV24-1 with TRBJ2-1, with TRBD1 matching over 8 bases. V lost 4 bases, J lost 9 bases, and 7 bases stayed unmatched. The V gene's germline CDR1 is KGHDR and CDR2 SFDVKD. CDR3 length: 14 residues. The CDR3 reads CATSDPGTGGEQFF. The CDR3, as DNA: TGTGCCACCAGTGACCCCGGGACAGGAGGTGAGCAGTTCTTC.

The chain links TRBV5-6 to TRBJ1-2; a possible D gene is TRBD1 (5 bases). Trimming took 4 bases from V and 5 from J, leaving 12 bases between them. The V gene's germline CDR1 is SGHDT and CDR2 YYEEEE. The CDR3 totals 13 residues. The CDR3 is CASSRDGIYGYTF. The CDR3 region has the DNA TGTGCCAGCAGCCGGGACGGAATTTATGGCTACACCTTC.

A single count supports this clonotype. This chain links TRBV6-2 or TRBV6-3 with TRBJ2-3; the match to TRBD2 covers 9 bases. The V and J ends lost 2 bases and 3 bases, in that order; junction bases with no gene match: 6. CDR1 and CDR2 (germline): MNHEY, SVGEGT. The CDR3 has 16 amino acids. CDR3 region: CASSYPRGGVTDTQYF. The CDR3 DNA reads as TGTGCCAGCAGTTACCCCCGCGGGGGGGTTACAGATACGCAGTATTTT.

The CDR3 reads CATAGDTDTQYF. CDR3 bases: TGTGCCACCGCCGGGGACACAGATACGCAGTATTTT. The rearrangement links TRBV24-1 to TRBJ2-3; D perhaps matches TRBD2 (5 bases). The CDR3 length is 12 residues. The germline V gene has CDR1 KGHDR and CDR2 SFDVKD. The ends were cut back, 9 bases at V and 2 bases at J, with 8 bases in the middle.

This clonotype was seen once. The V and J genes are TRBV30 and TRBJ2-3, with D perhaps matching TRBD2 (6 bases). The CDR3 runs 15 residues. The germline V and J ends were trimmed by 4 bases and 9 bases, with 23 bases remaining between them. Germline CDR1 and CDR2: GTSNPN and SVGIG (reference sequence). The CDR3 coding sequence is TGTGCCTGGATGGTTGGAGCGGCCCCGGCGGGGACGCAGTATTTT. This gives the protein CAWMVGAAPAGTQYF.

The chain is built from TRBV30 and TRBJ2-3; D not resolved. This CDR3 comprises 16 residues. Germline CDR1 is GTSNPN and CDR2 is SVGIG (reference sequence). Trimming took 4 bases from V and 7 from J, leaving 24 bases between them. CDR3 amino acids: CAWNHVGLPVGNTQYF. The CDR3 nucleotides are TGTGCCTGGAACCATGTGGGTCTCCCAGTCGGAAATACGCAGTATTTT.

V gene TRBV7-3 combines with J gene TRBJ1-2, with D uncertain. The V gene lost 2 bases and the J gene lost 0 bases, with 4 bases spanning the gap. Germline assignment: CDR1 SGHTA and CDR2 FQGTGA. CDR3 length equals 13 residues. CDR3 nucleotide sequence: TGTGCCAGCAGCTTAGAGCCTAACTATGGCTACACCTTC. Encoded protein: CASSLEPNYGYTF. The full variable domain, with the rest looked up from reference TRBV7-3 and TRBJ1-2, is GAGVSQTPSNKVTEKGKYVELRCDPISGHTALYWYRQSLGQGPEFLIYFQGTGAADDSGLPNDRFFAVRPEGSVSTLKIQRTERGDSAVYLCASSLEPNYGYTFGSGTRLTVV.

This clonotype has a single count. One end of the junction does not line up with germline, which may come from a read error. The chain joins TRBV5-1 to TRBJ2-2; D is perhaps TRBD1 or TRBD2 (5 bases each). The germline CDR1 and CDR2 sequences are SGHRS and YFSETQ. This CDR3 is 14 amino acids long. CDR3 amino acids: CASSFGGNNGELFF. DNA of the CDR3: TGCGCCAGCAGCTTTGGGGGAAACAACGGGGAGCTGTTTTTT.

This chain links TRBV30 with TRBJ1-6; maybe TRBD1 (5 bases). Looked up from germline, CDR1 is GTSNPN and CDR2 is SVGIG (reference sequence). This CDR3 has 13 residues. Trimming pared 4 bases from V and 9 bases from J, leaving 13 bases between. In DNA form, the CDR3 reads TGTGCCTGGACCCCGGGGCAGAGTTCACCCCTCCACTTT. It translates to CAWTPGQSSPLHF. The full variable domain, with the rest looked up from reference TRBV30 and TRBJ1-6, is SQTIHQWPATLVQPVGSPLSLECTVEGTSNPNLYWYRQAAGRGLQLLFYSVGIGQISSEVPQNLSASRPQDRQFILSSKKLLLSDSGFYLCAWTPGQSSPLHFGNGTRLTVT.

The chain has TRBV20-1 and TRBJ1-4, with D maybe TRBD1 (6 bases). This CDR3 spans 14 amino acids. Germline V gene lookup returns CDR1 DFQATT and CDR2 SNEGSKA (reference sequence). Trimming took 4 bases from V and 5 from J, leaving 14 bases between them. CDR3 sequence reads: CSAINTGRNEKLFF. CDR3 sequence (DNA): TGCAGTGCTATCAACACAGGGAGAAATGAAAAACTGTTTTTT.

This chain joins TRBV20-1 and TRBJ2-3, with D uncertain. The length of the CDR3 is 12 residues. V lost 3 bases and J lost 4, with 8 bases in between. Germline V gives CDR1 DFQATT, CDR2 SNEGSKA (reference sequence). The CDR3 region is CSASKTADTQYF. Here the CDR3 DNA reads TGCAGTGCTAGCAAGACGGCAGATACGCAGTATTTT.

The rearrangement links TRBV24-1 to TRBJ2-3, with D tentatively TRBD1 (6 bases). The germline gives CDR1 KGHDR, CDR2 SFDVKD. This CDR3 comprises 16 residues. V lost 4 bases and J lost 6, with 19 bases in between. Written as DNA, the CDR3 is TGTGCCACCAGTGAGGGACGGCGGCCTGGGGGCGATACGCAGTATTTT. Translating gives CATSEGRRPGGDTQYF.

CDR3 DNA: TGCAGTGCTAGTCGGCTAGCGGGAGGGCCCACTAGCACAGATACGCAGTATTTT. It encodes CSASRLAGGPTSTDTQYF. The gene calls are TRBV20-1 and TRBJ2-3, with 12 bases matching TRBD2. Germline-derived CDR1 and CDR2 are DFQATT and SNEGSKA (reference sequence). The CDR3 length is 18 residues. V lost 3 bases to trimming and J lost 0 bases; unmatched junction nucleotides: 10.

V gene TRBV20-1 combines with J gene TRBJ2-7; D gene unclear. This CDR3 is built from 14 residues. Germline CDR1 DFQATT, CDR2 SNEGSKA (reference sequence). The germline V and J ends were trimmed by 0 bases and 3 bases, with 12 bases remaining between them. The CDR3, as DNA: TGCAGTGCTAGAGATGTGGCGGCCTACTACGAGCAGTACTTC. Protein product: CSARDVAAYYEQYF.

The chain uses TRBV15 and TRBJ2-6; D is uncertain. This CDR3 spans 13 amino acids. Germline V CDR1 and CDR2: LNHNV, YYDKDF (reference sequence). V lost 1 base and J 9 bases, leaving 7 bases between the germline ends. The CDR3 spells CATSRGAVNVLTF. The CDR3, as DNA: TGTGCCACCAGCAGAGGGGCAGTCAACGTCCTGACTTTC.

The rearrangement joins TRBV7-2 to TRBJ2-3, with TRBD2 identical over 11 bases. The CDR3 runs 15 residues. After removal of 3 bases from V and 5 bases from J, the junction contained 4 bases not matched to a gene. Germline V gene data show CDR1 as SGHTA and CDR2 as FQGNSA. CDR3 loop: CASSFNGLAGDTQYF. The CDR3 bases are TGTGCCAGCAGCTTCAATGGACTAGCGGGAGATACGCAGTATTTT.

In nucleotides, the CDR3 is TGTGCCAGCAGCTTAAGTGGGAGCACTGAAGCTTTCTTT. The encoded protein is CASSLSGSTEAFF. The genes are TRBV7-3 and TRBJ1-1; D unresolved. CDR1 is SGHTA and CDR2 is FQGTGA in the germline V gene. The CDR3 spans 13 residues. Trimming removed 1 base at V and 4 bases at J, with 7 bases between.

The DNA of the CDR3 is TGTGCCAGCAGCCCGGCCCGGGGCAGCGGCTACACCTTC. Amino acid sequence: CASSPARGSGYTF. V gene TRBV13 combines with J gene TRBJ1-2; D is perhaps TRBD1 (5 bases). The CDR3 spans 13 residues. V shed 5 bases and J shed 8 bases, with 15 bases lying between them. From germline, CDR1 is PRHDT and CDR2 FYEKMQ (reference sequence).

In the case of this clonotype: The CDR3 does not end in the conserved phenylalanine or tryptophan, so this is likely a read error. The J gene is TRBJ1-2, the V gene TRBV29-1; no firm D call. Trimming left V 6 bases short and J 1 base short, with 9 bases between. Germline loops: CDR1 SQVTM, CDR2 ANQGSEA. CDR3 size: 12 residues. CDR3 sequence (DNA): TGCAGCGTGGGCGGAATTAACTATGGCTACACCCTC. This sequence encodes CSVGGINYGYTL.

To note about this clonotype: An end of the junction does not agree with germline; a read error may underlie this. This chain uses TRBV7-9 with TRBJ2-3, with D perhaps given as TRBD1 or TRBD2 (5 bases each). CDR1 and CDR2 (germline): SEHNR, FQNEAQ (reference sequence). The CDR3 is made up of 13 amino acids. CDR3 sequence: CASSTSYRDPQLF. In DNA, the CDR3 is TGTGCCAGCAGCACCTCCTACCGGGACCCCCAGCTTTTT. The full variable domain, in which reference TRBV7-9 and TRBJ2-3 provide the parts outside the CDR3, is DTGVSQNPRHKITKRGQNVTFRCDPISEHNRLYWYRQTLGQGPEFLTYFQNEAQLEKSRLLSDRFSAERPKGSFSTLEIQRTEQGDSAMYLCASSTSYRDPQLFGPGTRLTVL.

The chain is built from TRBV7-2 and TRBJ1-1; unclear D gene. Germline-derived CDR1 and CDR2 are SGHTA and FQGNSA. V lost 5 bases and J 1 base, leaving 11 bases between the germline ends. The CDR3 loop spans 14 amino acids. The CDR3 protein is CASSKLAPNTEAFF. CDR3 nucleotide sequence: TGTGCCAGCAGCAAACTCGCCCCGAACACTGAAGCTTTCTTT.

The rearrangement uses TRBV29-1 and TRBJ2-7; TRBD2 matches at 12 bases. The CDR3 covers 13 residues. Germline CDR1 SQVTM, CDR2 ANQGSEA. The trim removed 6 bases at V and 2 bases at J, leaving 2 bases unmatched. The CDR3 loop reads CSVRLAGAYEQYF. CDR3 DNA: TGCAGCGTCAGACTAGCGGGGGCCTACGAGCAGTACTTC.

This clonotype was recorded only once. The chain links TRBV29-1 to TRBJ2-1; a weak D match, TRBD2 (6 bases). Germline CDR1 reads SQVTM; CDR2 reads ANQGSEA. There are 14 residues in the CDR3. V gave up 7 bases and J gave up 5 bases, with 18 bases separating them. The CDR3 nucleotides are TGCAGCGCAAGGCCCACTAGCAGCCACAATGAGCAGTTCTTC. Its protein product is CSARPTSSHNEQFF.